Described below is a single T cell receptor (beta chain) sequence and its context. This clonotype appeared a few times. Its antigen has not been determined. No base qualities exist here, and no much larger clone lies one base off it. This sample stems from a study of early T cells in non-severe SARS-CoV-2 infection (dated by TCRdb to the early 2020s). For context, the study as a whole: Because TCR sequencing relied on bulk RNA taken from unsorted whole blood, pairing of alpha and beta chains was not possible. Study-wide findings and limitations: VDJdb matching was skewed toward anti-spike CD8 responses, so virus-specific expansions were likely underestimated and private and CD4 specificities were missed.

Libraries came from 5' RACE. The sequencer listed for this sample is NextSeq 500. To correct for sequencing error and PCR bias, the TCR library protocol tagged individual cDNA molecules with unique molecular identifiers. TCR alpha and beta chains were both sequenced, and the abundances of alpha and beta sequences in each sample were closely correlated with each other. The study's processing was this. Decombinator V4 was used to perform V gene, J gene and CDR3 annotation of TCR sequences. Expanded TCRs were defined as changing significantly between any two time points under a Poisson model with p below 0.0001. TCR abundances were normalised to the total number of TCRs sequenced per sample and expressed as counts per million. MAIT TCRs were defined by TRAV1-2 paired with TRAJ12, TRAJ20 or TRAJ33, and iNKT TCRs by TRAV10 paired with TRAJ18. VDJdb, accessed on 1 November 2021, was searched for TCRs annotated for CMV, EBV and SARS-CoV-2, and TCRs annotated for more than one antigen were excluded. The public reads were quality trimmed at Q25 with fastp and then assembled into clones with MiXCR by TCRdb, keeping productive beta chains. Identical CDR3 protein sequences are pooled into one entry, listed with their most common genes and DNA. TCRdb's processing, not the study's, gives the V and J calls here. Recorded for this sample are fewer than 75,000 distinct CDR3 sequences; roughly a fifth of them occurred a single time. The ten largest make up approximately 15% of the sample.

V is shortened by 1 base, J by 3 bases, and the region joining them spans 9 bases. The CDR3, cysteine through phenylalanine, is 14 amino acids long. Only the CDR3 portion is preserved as DNA: 42 bases, with reading frame beginning at the first base. The germline V gene (reference sequence) provides CDR1 SEHNR and CDR2 FQNEAQ. The study was a case-control design nested within a healthcare worker cohort in London, UK, with weekly nasopharyngeal swab PCR tests and blood sampling. Between 23 and 31 March 2020, the week of the UK lockdown, healthcare workers were enrolled and then followed up weekly for as long as 16 weeks.

The source was whole blood, collected at baseline. Here the chain combines TRBV7-9 and TRBJ1-2; a tentative D match to TRBD1 spans 5 bases. The TCR sequence derives from an adult who was a healthcare worker with PCR-confirmed SARS-CoV-2 infection or an uninfected control (not recorded which). The nucleotide sequence is given as TGTGCCAGCAGCTTAGGTTCAGGGTACTATGGCTACACCTTC. The encoded protein is CASSLGSGYYGYTF.